This entry lists 18 T cell receptor beta chains sequenced from one sample in a study of Ad26.COV2.S vaccination and SARS-CoV-2 variants. The assay was immunoSEQ multiplex PCR, and TCRdb's table has in-frame clones only and misses some. Among 400,000 to 450,000 clones, less than 95% were seen once, and the ten largest hold around 4.5%. Treatment given: 15 to 20 received Ad26.COV2.S at low or high dose, single or two shots; 5 received placebo; per-sample allocation not given. The study sampled participants on day 63 after the first vaccine or placebo injection. The material sequenced was peripheral blood, taken in a trial of Ad26.COV2.S vaccine versus placebo. These receptors all stem from a person between 18 and 59 years old who received the Ad26.COV2.S COVID-19 vaccine or a placebo.

The CDR3: CASTSFLATRPAQDYEQYF. The CDR3 bases are TGTGCCAGCACCTCCTTTTTGGCGACCCGACCCGCTCAGGACTACGAGCAGTACTTC. The chain has TRBV5-6 and TRBJ2-7, with D unresolved. Germline CDR1 reads SGHDT; CDR2 reads YYEEEE. The CDR3 extends over 19 amino acids. Trimming took 6 bases from V and 3 from J, leaving 31 bases between them.

The CDR3 spells CASSLEQVYSPLHF. Written as DNA, the CDR3 is TGCGCCAGCAGCTTGGAACAGGTTTATTCACCCCTCCACTTT. The chain recombines TRBV5-1 with TRBJ1-6, with D perhaps TRBD1 (5 bases). Germline V gene data show CDR1 as SGHRS and CDR2 as YFSETQ. V lost 0 bases and J lost 8, with 9 bases in between. The CDR3 is 14 residues long.

The V and J genes are TRBV15 and TRBJ2-7; TRBD2 agrees at 7 bases. This CDR3 has 14 amino acids. Per the germline V gene, CDR1 is LNHNV and CDR2 is YYDKDF (reference sequence). J gave up 2 bases and V 1 base, and 2 bases lay outside the gene matches. The CDR3 protein is CATSRGLAAYEQYF. The CDR3 DNA reads as TGTGCCACCAGCAGAGGGCTAGCGGCCTACGAGCAGTACTTC.

The CDR3 DNA reads TGTGCCAGCAGCCAAGATTGGGGGGGCTCTAATGAAAAACTGTTTTTT. Translation gives CASSQDWGGSNEKLFF. This rearrangement joins TRBV3-1 (or the pseudogene TRBV3-2) to TRBJ1-4; the D gene is possibly TRBD1 (6 bases). Trimming removed 0 bases from V and 3 bases from J, with 11 bases in between. The germline gives CDR1 LGHDT, CDR2 YNNKEL (reference sequence). CDR3 length: 16 residues.

The chain is built from TRBV5-6 and TRBJ2-2; D not resolved. V lost 4 bases and J lost 4, with 14 bases in between. The CDR3 loop spans 15 amino acids. Germline V gene lookup returns CDR1 SGHDT and CDR2 YYEEEE. DNA of the CDR3: TGTGCCAGCAGCACCGACGCTCTGGGCACCGGGGAGCTGTTTTTT. Protein product: CASSTDALGTGELFF.

Here the CDR3 reads CATEQGDKGGYTF. Here the CDR3 DNA reads TGTGCCACCGAACAGGGGGATAAGGGTGGCTACACCTTC. The genes are TRBV28 and TRBJ1-2; 8 bases line up with TRBD1. Germline V CDR1 and CDR2: MDHEN, SYDVKM. Trimming at V came to 10 bases and at J to 7 bases, leaving 11 bases not matched to a gene. This CDR3 comprises 13 residues.

The J gene is TRBJ2-2, the V gene TRBV19; unclear D gene. CDR3 length equals 16 residues. Germline V CDR1 and CDR2: LNHDA, SQIVND (reference sequence). The V end was cut by 4 bases, the J end by 1 base, with 13 bases between. The CDR3 region is CASSTPPWGNTGELFF. The CDR3 DNA reads as TGTGCCAGTAGTACCCCGCCCTGGGGGAACACCGGGGAGCTGTTTTTT.

V and J are TRBV4-1 and TRBJ2-7, with D hard to call. The CDR3 covers 16 residues. The germline CDR1 and CDR2 sequences are MGHRA and YSYEKL. Trimming took off 4 bases at V and 6 bases at J, with 22 bases between the two ends. CDR3 sequence (DNA): TGCGCCAGCAGCCTGATTCCGGGCTGCGCGGTCTGCGAGCAGTACTTC. Its protein product is CASSLIPGCAVCEQYF.

This clone has only one observation. CDR3: CASSSDRGWVEKLFF. The CDR3 bases are TGTGCCAGCAGCTCTGACAGGGGGTGGGTTGAAAAACTGTTTTTT. This chain uses TRBV7-8 with TRBJ1-4; 9 nucleotides line up with TRBD1. Germline-derived CDR1 and CDR2 are SGHVS and FQNEAQ. With 4 bases clipped from V and 7 bases from J, the junction kept 7 bases outside the gene matches. The CDR3 extends over 15 amino acids.

This chain connects TRBV28 to TRBJ2-5; possible D gene TRBD1, 6 bases. This CDR3 spans 13 amino acids. Deletions cut 6 bases from V and 5 bases from J, with 13 bases between. Per the germline V gene, CDR1 is MDHEN and CDR2 is SYDVKM. Here the CDR3 DNA reads TGTGCCAGCAGCTCGGGGCAGGGGGAGACCCAGTACTTC. Amino acid sequence: CASSSGQGETQYF.

The chain carries TRBV5-1 and TRBJ2-5, with a weak D call TRBD2 (6 bases). V was pared by 4 bases and J by 5 bases, with 15 bases between. The CDR3 contains 14 residues. Germline CDR1 and CDR2: SGHRS and YFSETQ. The CDR3 sequence: CASSDAGNLETQYF. CDR3 in DNA: TGCGCCAGCAGCGACGCGGGGAATCTTGAGACCCAGTACTTC.

J is TRBJ2-5 and V is TRBV10-3; D is uncertain. The CDR3 has 18 amino acids. Per the germline V gene, CDR1 is ENHRY and CDR2 is SYGVKD. Trimming took 0 bases from V and 5 from J, leaving 22 bases between them. CDR3 protein: CAISESAITLRWMETQYF. For the CDR3, the DNA is TGTGCCATCAGTGAGTCTGCGATAACACTAAGATGGATGGAGACCCAGTACTTC.

The gene calls are TRBV6-2 or TRBV6-3 and TRBJ1-5; D uncertain. CDR1 and CDR2 from the germline V gene are MNHEY and SVGEGT. The V gene lost 4 bases and the J gene lost 2 bases, with 6 bases spanning the gap. The CDR3 spans 13 residues. CDR3 nucleotide sequence: TGTGCCAGCAGTTTAGATGGCAATCAGCCCCAGCATTTT. This translates into CASSLDGNQPQHF.

The chain employs TRBV6-2 or TRBV6-3 and TRBJ1-2; D not resolved. Germline V lookup: CDR1 MNHEY, CDR2 SVGEGT. This CDR3 has 13 amino acids. The V and J ends lost 4 bases and 2 bases respectively, with 8 bases between them. CDR3 nucleotide sequence: TGTGCCAGCAGTTTAGGGCAAAACTATGGCTACACCTTC. Amino acid sequence: CASSLGQNYGYTF.

This rearrangement joins TRBV6-4 to TRBJ2-1, with 12 bases identical to TRBD2. Per the germline V gene, CDR1 is MRHNA and CDR2 is SNTAGT. With V trimmed by 3 bases and J by 8 bases, 2 bases remained unmatched. The CDR3 totals 14 residues. The CDR3 reads CASSETSGRDEQFF. The CDR3 bases are TGTGCCAGCAGTGAGACTAGCGGGAGAGATGAGCAGTTCTTC.

This clone came up once. The chain is built from TRBV9 and TRBJ2-3; 10 nucleotides match TRBD2. The CDR3 is 13 residues long. Trimming at V came to 4 bases and at J to 4 bases, leaving 0 bases not matched to a gene. CDR1 is SGDLS, CDR2 YYNGEE, per germline. The CDR3 DNA is TGTGCCAGCAGCCTAGCGGGAGCAGATACGCAGTATTTT. Its protein is CASSLAGADTQYF.

This chain joins TRBV19 and TRBJ2-3; TRBD2 aligns across 7 bases. The CDR3 spans 16 residues. Trimming cost V 5 bases and J 6 bases; bases outside gene matches: 14. From germline, CDR1 is LNHDA and CDR2 SQIVND (reference sequence). DNA for the CDR3: TGTGCCAGTAGTGCCGGAGCGCGGGAGAGGATGGATACGCAGTATTTT. Translating it yields CASSAGARERMDTQYF.

The chain's CDR3 is CASSIINRAGEQYF. CDR3 nucleotide sequence: TGTGCCAGTAGTATAATTAACAGGGCCGGAGAGCAGTACTTC. The chain uses TRBV19 and TRBJ2-7; a possible D gene is TRBD1 (6 bases). Germline V CDR1 and CDR2: LNHDA, SQIVND (reference sequence). The CDR3 spans 14 residues. V lost 2 bases and J 7 bases, leaving 15 bases between the germline ends.